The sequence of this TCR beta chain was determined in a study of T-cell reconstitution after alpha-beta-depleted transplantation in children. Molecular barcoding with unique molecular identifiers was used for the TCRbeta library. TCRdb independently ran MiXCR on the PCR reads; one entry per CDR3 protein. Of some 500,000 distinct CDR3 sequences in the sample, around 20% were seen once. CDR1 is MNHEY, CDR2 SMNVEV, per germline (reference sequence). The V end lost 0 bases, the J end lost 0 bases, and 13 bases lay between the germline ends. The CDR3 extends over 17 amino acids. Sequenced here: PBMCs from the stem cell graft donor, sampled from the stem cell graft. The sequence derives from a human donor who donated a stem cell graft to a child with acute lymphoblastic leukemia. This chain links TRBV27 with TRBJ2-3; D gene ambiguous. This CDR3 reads CASSLSKHYLSTDTQYF. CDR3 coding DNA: TGTGCCAGCAGTTTATCGAAACATTATCTCAGCACAGATACGCAGTATTTT.